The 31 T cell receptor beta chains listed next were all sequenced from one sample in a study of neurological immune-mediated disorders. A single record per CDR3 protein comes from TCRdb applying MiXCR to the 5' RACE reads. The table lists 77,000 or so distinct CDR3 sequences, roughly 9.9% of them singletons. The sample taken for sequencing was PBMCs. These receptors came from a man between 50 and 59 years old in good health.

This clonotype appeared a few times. The CDR3 sequence is CASRGNTGLYEQYF. As DNA, the CDR3 is TGTGCCAGCAGGGGGAATACAGGGCTCTACGAGCAGTACTTC. V gene TRBV6-1 combines with J gene TRBJ2-7, with a weak D call TRBD1 (6 bases). This CDR3 comprises 14 residues. Looked up from germline, CDR1 is MNHNS and CDR2 is SASEGT. V was clipped by 6 bases and J by 3 bases, with 15 bases between them.

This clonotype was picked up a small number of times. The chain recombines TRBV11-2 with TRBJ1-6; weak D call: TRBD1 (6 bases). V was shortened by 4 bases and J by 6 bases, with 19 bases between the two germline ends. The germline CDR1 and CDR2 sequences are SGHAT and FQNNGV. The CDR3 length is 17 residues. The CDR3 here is CASSSPRGQGINSPLHF. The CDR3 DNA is TGTGCCAGCAGCTCCCCCCGGGGACAAGGGATTAATTCACCCCTCCACTTT.

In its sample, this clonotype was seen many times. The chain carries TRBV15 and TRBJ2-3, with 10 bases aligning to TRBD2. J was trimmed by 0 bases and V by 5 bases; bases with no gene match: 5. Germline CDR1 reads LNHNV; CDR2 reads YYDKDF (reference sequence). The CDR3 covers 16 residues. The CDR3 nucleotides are TGTGCCACCAGCGATCGTAGCGGGGGGAGCACAGATACGCAGTATTTT. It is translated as CATSDRSGGSTDTQYF.

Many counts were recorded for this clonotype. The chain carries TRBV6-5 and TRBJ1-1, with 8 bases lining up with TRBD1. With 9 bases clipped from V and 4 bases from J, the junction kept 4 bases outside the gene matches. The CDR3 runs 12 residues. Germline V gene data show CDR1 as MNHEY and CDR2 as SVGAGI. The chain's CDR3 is CASYRGGTEAFF. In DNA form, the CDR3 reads TGTGCCAGTTACAGGGGGGGCACTGAAGCTTTCTTT.

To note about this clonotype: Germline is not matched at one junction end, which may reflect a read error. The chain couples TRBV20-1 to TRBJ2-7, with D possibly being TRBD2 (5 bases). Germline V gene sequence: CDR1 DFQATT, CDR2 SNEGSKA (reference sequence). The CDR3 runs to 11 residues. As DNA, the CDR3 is TGCATTGCCATGGCAGACTACGATCAGTACTTC. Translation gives CIAMADYDQYF.

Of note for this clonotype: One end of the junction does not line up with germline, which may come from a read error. This chain's CDR3 is CASTPQGGSTGEPFF. CDR3 in DNA: TGTGCCAGCACTCCACAGGGAGGAAGCACCGGGGAGCCGTTTTTT. The rearrangement uses TRBV6-6 and TRBJ2-2, with D perhaps being TRBD1 or TRBD2 (6 bases each). This CDR3 is built from 15 residues. CDR1 and CDR2 from the germline V gene are MNHNY and SVGAGI (reference sequence).

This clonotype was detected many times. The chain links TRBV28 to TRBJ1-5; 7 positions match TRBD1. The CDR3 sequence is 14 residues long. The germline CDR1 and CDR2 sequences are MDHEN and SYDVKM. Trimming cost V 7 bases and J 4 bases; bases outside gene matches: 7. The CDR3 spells CASTMTGSNQPQHF. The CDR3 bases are TGTGCCAGCACGATGACAGGGTCAAATCAGCCCCAGCATTTT.

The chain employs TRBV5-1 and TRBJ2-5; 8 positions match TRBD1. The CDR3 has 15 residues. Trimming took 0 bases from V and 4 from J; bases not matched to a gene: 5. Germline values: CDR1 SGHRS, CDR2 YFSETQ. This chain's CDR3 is CASSLGTGGRETQYF. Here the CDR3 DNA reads TGCGCCAGCAGCTTGGGTACAGGGGGTCGAGAGACCCAGTACTTC.

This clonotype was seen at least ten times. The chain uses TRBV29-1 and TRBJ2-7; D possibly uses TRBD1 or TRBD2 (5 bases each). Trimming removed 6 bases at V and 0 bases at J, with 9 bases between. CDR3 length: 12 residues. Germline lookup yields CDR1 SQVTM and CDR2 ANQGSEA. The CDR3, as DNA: TGCAGCGTACGGGGCTTCTCCTACGAGCAGTACTTC. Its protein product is CSVRGFSYEQYF.

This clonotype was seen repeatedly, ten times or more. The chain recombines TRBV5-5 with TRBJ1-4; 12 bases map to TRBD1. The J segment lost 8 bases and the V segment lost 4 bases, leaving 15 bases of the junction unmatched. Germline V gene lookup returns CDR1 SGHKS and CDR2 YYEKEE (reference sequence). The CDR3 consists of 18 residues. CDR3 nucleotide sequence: TGTGCCAGCAGCGCCGCCGGGACAGGGGGCGCTTCCGGAGAAAAACTGTTTTTT. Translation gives CASSAAGTGGASGEKLFF.

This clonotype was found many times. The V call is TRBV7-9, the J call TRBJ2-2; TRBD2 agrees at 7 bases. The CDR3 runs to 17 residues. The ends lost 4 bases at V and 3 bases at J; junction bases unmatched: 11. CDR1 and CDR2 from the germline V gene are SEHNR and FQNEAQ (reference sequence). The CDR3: CASSSVHLAEYTGELFF. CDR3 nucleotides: TGTGCCAGCAGCTCGGTCCACCTAGCGGAGTACACCGGGGAGCTGTTTTTT.

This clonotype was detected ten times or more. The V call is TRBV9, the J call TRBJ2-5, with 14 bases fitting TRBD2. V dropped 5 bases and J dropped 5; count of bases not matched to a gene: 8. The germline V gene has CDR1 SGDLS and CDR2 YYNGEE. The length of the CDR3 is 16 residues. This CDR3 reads CASSIGTSGSWETQYF. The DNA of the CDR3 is TGTGCCAGCAGTATCGGGACTAGCGGGAGTTGGGAGACCCAGTACTTC.

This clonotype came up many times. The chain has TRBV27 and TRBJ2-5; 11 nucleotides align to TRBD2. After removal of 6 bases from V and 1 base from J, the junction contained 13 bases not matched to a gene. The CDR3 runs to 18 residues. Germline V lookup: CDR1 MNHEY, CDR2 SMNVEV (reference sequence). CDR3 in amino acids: CASRLWAYGTSGQETQYF. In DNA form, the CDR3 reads TGTGCCAGCAGACTTTGGGCCTACGGGACTAGCGGCCAAGAGACCCAGTACTTC.

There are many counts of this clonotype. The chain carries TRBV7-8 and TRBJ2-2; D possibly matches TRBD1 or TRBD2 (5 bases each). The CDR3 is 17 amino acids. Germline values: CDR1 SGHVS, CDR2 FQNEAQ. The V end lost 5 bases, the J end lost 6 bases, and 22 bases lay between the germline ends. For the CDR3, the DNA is TGTGCCAGCAGCCGTCGGGGCGCGGCAACCGGCGCCGGGGAGCTGTTTTTT. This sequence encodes CASSRRGAATGAGELFF.

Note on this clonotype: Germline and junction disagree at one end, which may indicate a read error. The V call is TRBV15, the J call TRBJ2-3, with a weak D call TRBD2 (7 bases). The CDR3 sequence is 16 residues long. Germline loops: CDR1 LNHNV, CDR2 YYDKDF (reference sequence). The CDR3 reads CATSARGASSTDTQYF. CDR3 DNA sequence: TGTGCAACCAGCGCCCGGGGGGCTTCCAGCACAGATACGCAGTATTTT.

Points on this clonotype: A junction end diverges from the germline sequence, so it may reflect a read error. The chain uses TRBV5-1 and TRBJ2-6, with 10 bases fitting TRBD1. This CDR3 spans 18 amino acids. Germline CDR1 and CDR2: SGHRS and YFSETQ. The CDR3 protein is CVSSSVGTGVSGANVLTF. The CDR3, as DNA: TGCGTCAGCAGCTCTGTCGGGACAGGGGTGTCTGGGGCCAACGTCCTGACTTTC.

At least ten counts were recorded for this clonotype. CDR3 region: CASSLGRTTGELFF. The DNA of the CDR3 is TGTGCCAGCAGCTTAGGAAGGACAACCGGGGAGCTGTTTTTT. V gene TRBV7-2 combines with J gene TRBJ2-2; D possibly corresponds to TRBD1 (5 bases). V lost 1 base and J 5 bases, leaving 8 bases between the germline ends. This CDR3 spans 14 amino acids. The germline gives CDR1 SGHTA, CDR2 FQGNSA.

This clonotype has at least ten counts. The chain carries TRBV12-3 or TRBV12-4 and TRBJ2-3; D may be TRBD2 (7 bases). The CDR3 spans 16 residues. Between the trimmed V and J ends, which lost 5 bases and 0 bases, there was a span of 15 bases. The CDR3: CASSNTGRESTDTQYF. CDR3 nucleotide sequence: TGTGCCAGCAGTAATACAGGGAGGGAGAGCACAGATACGCAGTATTTT.

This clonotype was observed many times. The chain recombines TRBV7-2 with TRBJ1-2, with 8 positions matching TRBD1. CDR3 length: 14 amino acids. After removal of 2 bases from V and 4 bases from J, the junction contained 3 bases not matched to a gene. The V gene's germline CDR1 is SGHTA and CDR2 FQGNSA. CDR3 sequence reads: CASSLRDRPYGYTF. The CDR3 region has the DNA TGTGCCAGCAGCTTAAGGGACAGGCCCTATGGCTACACCTTC.

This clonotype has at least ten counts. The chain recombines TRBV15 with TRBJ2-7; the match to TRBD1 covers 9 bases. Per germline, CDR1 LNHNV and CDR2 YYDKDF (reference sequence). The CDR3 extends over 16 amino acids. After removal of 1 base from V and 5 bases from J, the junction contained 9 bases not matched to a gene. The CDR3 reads CATSRGPGQGRDEQYF. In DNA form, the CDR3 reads TGTGCCACCAGCAGAGGTCCGGGACAGGGTAGGGACGAGCAGTACTTC.

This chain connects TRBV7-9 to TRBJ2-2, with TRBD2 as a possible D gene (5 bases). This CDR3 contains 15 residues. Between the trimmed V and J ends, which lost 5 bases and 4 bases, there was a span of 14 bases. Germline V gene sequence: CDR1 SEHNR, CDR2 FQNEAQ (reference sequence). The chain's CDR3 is CASSLDSAVTGELFF. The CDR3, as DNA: TGTGCCAGCAGCCTCGACTCAGCGGTCACCGGGGAGCTGTTTTTT.

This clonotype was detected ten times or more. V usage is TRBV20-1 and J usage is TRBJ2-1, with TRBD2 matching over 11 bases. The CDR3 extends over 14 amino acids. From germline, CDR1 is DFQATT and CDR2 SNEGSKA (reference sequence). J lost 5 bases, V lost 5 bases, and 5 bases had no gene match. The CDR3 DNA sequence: TGCAGTGCTGGCGGGACTAGCGGCAACAATGAGCAGTTCTTC. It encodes CSAGGTSGNNEQFF.

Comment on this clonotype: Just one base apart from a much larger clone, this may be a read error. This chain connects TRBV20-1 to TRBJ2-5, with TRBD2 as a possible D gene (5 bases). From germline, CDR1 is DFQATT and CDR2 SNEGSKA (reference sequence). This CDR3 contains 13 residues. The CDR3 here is CSALDSPAETHYF. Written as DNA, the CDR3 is TGCAGTGCCTTGGACTCCCCGGCGGAGACCCATTACTTC.

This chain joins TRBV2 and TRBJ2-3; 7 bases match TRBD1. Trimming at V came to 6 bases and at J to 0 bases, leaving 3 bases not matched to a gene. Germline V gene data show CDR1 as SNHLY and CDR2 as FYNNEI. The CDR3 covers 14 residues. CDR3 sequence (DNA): TGTGCCAGCAGGAGGGGGCCTAGCACAGATACGCAGTATTTT. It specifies CASRRGPSTDTQYF.

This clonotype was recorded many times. CDR3 DNA: TGCGCCAGCAGCCAAGACCGCGGGGGCGAGCAGTTCTTC. Residues: CASSQDRGGEQFF. V is TRBV4-1 and J is TRBJ2-1; a possible D gene is TRBD2 (7 bases). The V and J ends lost 0 bases and 10 bases respectively, with 10 bases between them. This CDR3 comprises 13 residues. CDR1 and CDR2 (germline): MGHRA, YSYEKL.

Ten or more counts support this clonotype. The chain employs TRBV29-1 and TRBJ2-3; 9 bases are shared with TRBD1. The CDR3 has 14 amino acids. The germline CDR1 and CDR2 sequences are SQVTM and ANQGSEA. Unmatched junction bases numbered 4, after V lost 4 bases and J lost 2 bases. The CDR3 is CSVGQGVDTDTQYF. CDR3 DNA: TGCAGCGTTGGACAGGGGGTAGACACAGATACGCAGTATTTT.

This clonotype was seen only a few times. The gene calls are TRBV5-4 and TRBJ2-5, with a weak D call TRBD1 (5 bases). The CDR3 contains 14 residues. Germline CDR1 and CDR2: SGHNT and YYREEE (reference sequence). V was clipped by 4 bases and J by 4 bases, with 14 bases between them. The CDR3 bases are TGTGCCAGCAGCCTGAGCGTGGGGCGAGAGACCCAGTACTTC. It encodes CASSLSVGRETQYF. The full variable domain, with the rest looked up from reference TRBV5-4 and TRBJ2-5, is ETGVTQSPTHLIKTRGQQVTLRCSSQSGHNTVSWYQQALGQGPQFIFQYYREEENGRGNFPPRFSGLQFPNYSSELNVNALELDDSALYLCASSLSVGRETQYFGPGTRLLVL.

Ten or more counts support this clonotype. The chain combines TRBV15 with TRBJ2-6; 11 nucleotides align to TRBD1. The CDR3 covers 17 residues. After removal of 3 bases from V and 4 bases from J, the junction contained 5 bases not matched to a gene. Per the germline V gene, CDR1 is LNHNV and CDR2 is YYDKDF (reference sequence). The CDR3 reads CATSSGQGATGANVLTF. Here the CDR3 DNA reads TGTGCCACCAGCAGCGGACAGGGGGCGACGGGGGCCAACGTCCTGACTTTC.

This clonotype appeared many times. The CDR3 sequence is CASSLELEQPQHF. Here the CDR3 DNA reads TGTGCCAGCAGCTTAGAGCTAGAGCAGCCCCAGCATTTT. The J gene is TRBJ1-5, the V gene TRBV7-2; D call uncertain. This CDR3 has 13 residues. Germline CDR1 and CDR2: SGHTA and FQGNSA. V was shortened by 1 base and J by 7 bases, with 8 bases between the two germline ends.

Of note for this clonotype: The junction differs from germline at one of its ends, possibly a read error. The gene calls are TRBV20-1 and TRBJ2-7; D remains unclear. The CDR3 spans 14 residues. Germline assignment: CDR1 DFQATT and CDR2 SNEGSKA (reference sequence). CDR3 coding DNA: TGCAGTGCTAGAGATGGTGGATCTTTTTACGAACAGTGCTTC. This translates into CSARDGGSFYEQCF.

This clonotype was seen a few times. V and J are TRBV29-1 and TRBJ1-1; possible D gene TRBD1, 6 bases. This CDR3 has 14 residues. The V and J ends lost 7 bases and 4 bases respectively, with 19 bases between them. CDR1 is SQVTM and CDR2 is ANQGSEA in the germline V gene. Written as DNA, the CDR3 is TGCAGCGCTAATAGAGGGGGTTCGGGCACTGAAGCTTTCTTT. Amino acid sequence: CSANRGGSGTEAFF.